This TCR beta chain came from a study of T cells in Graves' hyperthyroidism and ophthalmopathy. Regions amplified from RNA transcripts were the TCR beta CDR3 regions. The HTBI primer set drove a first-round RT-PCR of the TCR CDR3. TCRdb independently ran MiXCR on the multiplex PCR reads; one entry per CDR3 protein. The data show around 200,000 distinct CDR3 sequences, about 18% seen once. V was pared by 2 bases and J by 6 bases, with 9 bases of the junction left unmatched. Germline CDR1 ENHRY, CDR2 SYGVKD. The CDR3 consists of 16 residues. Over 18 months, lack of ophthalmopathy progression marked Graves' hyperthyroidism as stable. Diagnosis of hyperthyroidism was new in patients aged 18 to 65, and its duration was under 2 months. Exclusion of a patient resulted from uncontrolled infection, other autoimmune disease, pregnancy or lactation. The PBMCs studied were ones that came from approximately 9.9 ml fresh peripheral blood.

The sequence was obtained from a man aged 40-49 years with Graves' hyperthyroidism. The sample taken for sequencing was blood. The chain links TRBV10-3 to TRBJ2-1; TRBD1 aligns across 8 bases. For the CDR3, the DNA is TGTGCCATCAGTGAGGCCAGGACAGGGTCTGGCAATGAGCAGTTCTTC. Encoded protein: CAISEARTGSGNEQFF.